This record concerns one T cell receptor beta chain sequence. The CDR3 is 14 amino acids. The V and J ends lost 8 bases and 4 bases, in that order; junction bases with no gene match: 5. Germline assignment: CDR1 SGHDT and CDR2 YYEEEE. The sample is drawn from a study of OX40 agonist ivuxolimab in advanced cancers. With autoimmune disease history or systemic immunosuppression, patients were excluded. Generated by immunoSEQ multiplex PCR, the TCRdb table keeps only in-frame clones and is missing some. This table has some 17,000 clones, over 90% appearing once. The rearrangement links TRBV5-6 to TRBJ2-2, with 10 nucleotides matching TRBD2. The sample in question was CD4+ or CD8+ T cells sorted from blood, obtained in a trial of the OX40 agonist ivuxolimab. The sequence came from an adult with an advanced solid tumor such as melanoma, head and neck, liver or kidney cancer. CDR3 DNA: TGTGCCAGTAGTAGGACTAGCGGCACCGGGGAGCTGTTTTTT. Amino acid sequence: CASSRTSGTGELFF.